Below are 17 T cell receptor beta chains sequenced from a single sample in a study of regulatory T cells in long-lasting Graves disease. Time point denoted: persistent/refractory GD, antithyroid drugs over 5 years with positive TRAb. Generation of the TCR library employed RNA extracted from PBMCs. Construction of TCR beta libraries relied on iRepertoire HTBI primers and on Arm-PCR targeting CDR3 regions. MiXCR, applied by TCRdb to the multiplex PCR reads, yields one record per CDR3 protein. In the table there are about 450,000 distinct CDR3 sequences, around 22% of which are singletons. This specimen was peripheral blood mononuclear cells (PBMCs), taken when the disease was refractory, from a patient treated with antithyroid drugs. Source of these receptors: a female donor with Graves disease.

The genes are TRBV7-2 and TRBJ2-7; unclear D gene. CDR1 and CDR2 (germline): SGHTA, FQGNSA. The CDR3 has 13 amino acids. V was shortened by 3 bases and J by 7 bases, with 13 bases between the two germline ends. The CDR3 coding sequence is TGTGCCAGCAGCTTGACCAGAATACGGGAGCAGTACTTC. It encodes CASSLTRIREQYF.

The chain links TRBV3-1 to TRBJ2-1; TRBD2 aligns across 7 bases. The CDR3 has 12 residues. After removal of 7 bases from V and 6 bases from J, the junction contained 3 bases not matched to a gene. In germline, CDR1 is LGHDT, CDR2 YNNKEL (reference sequence). CDR3 DNA sequence: TGTGCCAGCAAGTTAGCGGGCAATGAGCAGTTCTTC. Translation: CASKLAGNEQFF.

This chain's CDR3 is CASRSIPGEQYF. The CDR3 nucleotides read TGTGCCAGCAGATCGATCCCGGGCGAGCAGTACTTC. V is TRBV12-3 or TRBV12-4 and J is TRBJ2-7, with unresolved D. There are 12 residues in the CDR3. Trimming left V 6 bases short and J 6 bases short, with 12 bases between.

This clonotype appeared a few times. The rearrangement joins TRBV28 to TRBJ2-2; the match to TRBD1 covers 8 bases. J gave up 0 bases and V 3 bases, and 3 bases lay outside the gene matches. The CDR3 is made up of 16 amino acids. Per the germline V gene, CDR1 is MDHEN and CDR2 is SYDVKM. CDR3 loop: CASSFQGASNTGELFF. The CDR3 bases are TGTGCCAGCAGTTTTCAGGGGGCCTCGAACACCGGGGAGCTGTTTTTT.

The CDR3 protein is CAWRTGRIHEQYF. CDR3 DNA sequence: TGTGCCTGGAGGACAGGGAGGATCCACGAGCAGTACTTC. The rearrangement uses TRBV30 and TRBJ2-7; TRBD1 might be the D (7 bases). The ends were cut back, 3 bases at V and 5 bases at J, with 14 bases in the middle. The germline gives CDR1 GTSNPN, CDR2 SVGIG (reference sequence). The CDR3 consists of 13 residues.

This chain joins TRBV7-8 and TRBJ1-5, with D possibly matching TRBD1 (5 bases). Germline values: CDR1 SGHVS, CDR2 FQNEAQ. V lost 1 base, J lost 5 bases, and 15 bases lay in between. The CDR3 loop spans 16 amino acids. Written as DNA, the CDR3 is TGTGCCAGCAGCTTAGGTCTCAGAAGGGGTGATCAGCCCCAGCATTTT. Amino acid sequence: CASSLGLRRGDQPQHF.

The V gene is TRBV6-1, the J gene TRBJ2-5, with a possible D match to TRBD1 (6 bases). Germline V lookup: CDR1 MNHNS, CDR2 SASEGT. Between the trimmed V and J ends, which lost 7 bases and 3 bases, there was a span of 12 bases. The CDR3 covers 13 residues. DNA for the CDR3: TGTGCCAGCAACAGGGTTGGAAAAGAGACCCAGTACTTC. As protein: CASNRVGKETQYF.

This clonotype occurred many times. The chain combines TRBV28 with TRBJ2-7; a possible D gene is TRBD2 (5 bases). Trimming left V 3 bases short and J 6 bases short, with 15 bases between. The germline V gene has CDR1 MDHEN and CDR2 SYDVKM. This CDR3 has 14 amino acids. For the CDR3, the DNA is TGTGCCAGCAGTTTGCTTAGGCTAGCCAGCGAGCAGTACTTC. This codes for CASSLLRLASEQYF.

In the case of this clonotype: A much larger clone sits a single nucleotide away, making a read error possible. This rearrangement joins TRBV27 to TRBJ2-1, with no clear D. CDR1 MNHEY and CDR2 SMNVEV come from the germline V gene (reference sequence). This CDR3 is built from 16 residues. The CDR3 DNA sequence: TGTGCCGGCAGTTTATCGATCCTAAGCTCCTACAATGAGCAGTTCTTC. Its protein is CAGSLSILSSYNEQFF.

This clonotype occurred once. Since a much larger clone is just one base distant, this may be a read error. The chain recombines TRBV6-1 with TRBJ2-7; no clear D. CDR3 length: 15 amino acids. Trimming stripped 0 bases from V and 0 bases from J, with 9 bases between. From germline, CDR1 is MNHNS and CDR2 SASEGT. This chain's CDR3 is CASSEADLSSYEQYF. Here the CDR3 DNA reads TGTGCCAGCAGTGAAGCGGACCTTAGCTCCTACGAGCAGTACTTC.

This clonotype appeared a few times. This sequence joins TRBV30 and TRBJ2-7, with no clear D. Germline V gives CDR1 GTSNPN, CDR2 SVGIG (reference sequence). Trimming removed 7 bases from V and 4 bases from J, with 11 bases in between. The CDR3 length is 11 residues. CDR3 nucleotides: TGTGCCTCACAAACAGATTACGAGCAGTACTTC. Translating gives CASQTDYEQYF.

The chain couples TRBV19 to TRBJ2-7; the match to TRBD2 covers 13 bases. V trimming: 1 base; J trimming: 2 bases; junction bases outside the gene matches: 5. The germline gives CDR1 LNHDA, CDR2 SQIVND (reference sequence). This CDR3 region has 17 residues. The CDR3 reads CASSIAGLAGTTYEQYF. The CDR3 DNA reads as TGTGCCAGTAGTATAGCGGGACTAGCGGGAACTACCTACGAGCAGTACTTC. The full variable domain, its missing parts supplied by reference TRBV19 and TRBJ2-7, is DGGITQSPKYLFRKEGQNVTLSCEQNLNHDAMYWYRQDPGQGLRLIYYSQIVNDFQKGDIAEGYSVSREKKESFPLTVTSAQKNPTAFYLCASSIAGLAGTTYEQYFGPGTRLTVT.

This clonotype showed up many times. This chain connects TRBV30 to TRBJ1-6; maybe TRBD1 (5 bases). The CDR3 covers 13 residues. Trimming cost V 3 bases and J 7 bases, with 10 bases left between them. Germline CDR1 and CDR2: GTSNPN and SVGIG (reference sequence). The chain's CDR3 is CAWRSGGNSPLHF. CDR3 DNA sequence: TGTGCCTGGAGATCGGGGGGGAATTCACCCCTCCACTTT.

The gene calls are TRBV7-2 and TRBJ2-3; 10 positions agree with TRBD2. The CDR3 is made up of 15 amino acids. Germline V gene data show CDR1 as SGHTA and CDR2 as FQGNSA. The V gene end was trimmed by 2 bases and the J gene end by 4 bases; junction bases not matched to a gene: 3. CDR3 in amino acids: CASSLRLAGADTQYF. The CDR3 DNA sequence: TGTGCCAGCAGCTTACGACTAGCGGGTGCAGATACGCAGTATTTT.

This clonotype was observed at least ten times. V gene TRBV2 combines with J gene TRBJ1-2, with TRBD1 as a possible D gene (5 bases). The V gene's germline CDR1 is SNHLY and CDR2 FYNNEI. V was cut by 0 bases and J by 2 bases, with 13 bases left in between. This CDR3 region has 16 residues. The CDR3 coding sequence is TGTGCCAGCAGTGAAGCCCCGGCAGGGCTAAACTATGGCTACACCTTC. Amino acids: CASSEAPAGLNYGYTF.

The genes are TRBV5-1 and TRBJ2-2; no firm D call. CDR1 and CDR2 from the germline V gene are SGHRS and YFSETQ. Trimming cost V 0 bases and J 10 bases, with 16 bases left between them. The CDR3 is 15 amino acids. The CDR3 DNA reads TGCGCCAGCAGCTTGGGGCAGAAAGACCTGGTGGAGCTGTTTTTT. Protein product: CASSLGQKDLVELFF.

This clonotype was recorded at least ten times. The CDR3: CASTRDSNQPQHF. The DNA for the CDR3 is TGTGCCAGCACGCGGGACAGCAATCAGCCCCAGCATTTT. V and J are TRBV2 and TRBJ1-5; D is possibly TRBD1 (5 bases). Trimming cost V 7 bases and J 1 base, with 8 bases left between them. Germline CDR1 is SNHLY and CDR2 is FYNNEI. CDR3 length: 13 amino acids.